These T cell receptor beta chains were read from a single sample in a study of T cell repertoires in cytomegalovirus infection. In TCRdb, the reads were re-called with MiXCR into one record per CDR3 protein. The sample lists around 190,000 distinct CDR3 sequences, roughly an eighth occurring once. The sequenced sample consisted of PBMCs. These TCRs come from a human donor in good health (CMV status not recorded). Some clones in this sample may be carry-over from other donors' samples. CDR3s include the opening cysteine and the closing phenylalanine or tryptophan. The order of the fields is clone size, V gene, D gene, J gene, CDR3 DNA, CDR3 protein. D genes are given only for firm matches. Clone size, where shown, is once, few, many, or a class for clones that have expanded.

>many|TRBV7-9|TRBD1|TRBJ2-1
TGTGCCAGCAGCCCCCGAGGGGGCCGCTACAATGAGCAGTTCTTC
CASSPRGGRYNEQFF
>.|TRBV7-6|TRBD1|TRBJ1-1
TGTGCCAGCAGCTTAGAGACAGGGGCGGAAGCTTTCTTT
CASSLETGAEAFF
>.|TRBV15|.|TRBJ1-1
TGTGCCACCAGCAAAATGGGACACCCGAACACTGAAGCTTTCTTT
CATSKMGHPNTEAFF
>many|TRBV10-3|.|TRBJ2-6
TGTGCCGCCTTGACAGATTCAAACTCTGGGGCCAACGTCCTGACTTTC
CAALTDSNSGANVLTF
>few|TRBV6-2/TRBV6-3|.|TRBJ2-1
TGTGCCAGCGCAGGTTTCCATTACAATGAGCAGTTCTTC
CASAGFHYNEQFF
>.|TRBV20-1|.|TRBJ2-3
TGCAGTGCTCTACACGATACGCAGTATTTT
CSALHDTQYF
>many|TRBV7-2|.|TRBJ1-5
TGTGCCAGCAGATTAACAGGGAATCAGCCCCAGCATTTT
CASRLTGNQPQHF
>few|TRBV4-1|.|TRBJ1-5
TGCGCCAGCAGCCACCCAGCGGCAGGGCCCAATCAGCCCCAGCATTTT
CASSHPAAGPNQPQHF
>many|TRBV6-2/TRBV6-3|TRBD2|TRBJ2-4
TGTGCCAGCAGTTACGGGCCGGGACTAGCGAGAGCCAAAAACATTCAGTACTTC
CASSYGPGLARAKNIQYF
>many|TRBV7-8|.|TRBJ2-4
TGTGCCAGCAGCTTAACCGAGGGTGGGAAGAACATTCAGTACTTC
CASSLTEGGKNIQYF
>.|TRBV2|.|TRBJ2-3
TGTGCCAGCAGTGAAATGTCCGATTGGGGTTCAGATACGCAGTATTTT
CASSEMSDWGSDTQYF
>few|TRBV3-1|.|TRBJ1-1
TGTGCCAGCAGCCAAAATATGGGTACTGAAGCTTTCTTT
CASSQNMGTEAFF
>many|TRBV7-8|.|TRBJ1-6
TGTGCCAGCAGCCCCTGGGACCGAAATTCACCCCTCCACTTT
CASSPWDRNSPLHF
>many|TRBV11-2|TRBD1|TRBJ1-4
TGTGCCAGCAGCCCCAATGACAGGGGCAATGAAAAACTGTTTTTT
CASSPNDRGNEKLFF
>few|TRBV6-2/TRBV6-3|TRBD1|TRBJ1-1
TGTGCCAGCAGTTACTTTGGCCAACAGGGGCACTCAGAAGCTTTCTTT
CASSYFGQQGHSEAFF
>.|TRBV20-1|.|TRBJ1-2
TGCAGTGTTAGGCGCGTGGGTGGCTACACCTTC
CSVRRVGGYTF
>few|TRBV9|.|TRBJ2-2
TGTGCCAGCAGCGTAAGGCAGGCCGACACCGGGGAGCTGTTTTTT
CASSVRQADTGELFF
>few|TRBV6-1|TRBD1|TRBJ1-2
TGTGCCAGCAGTCCAAGACAGGGGACCTATGGCTACACCTTC
CASSPRQGTYGYTF
>.|TRBV5-1|TRBD1|TRBJ1-3
TGCGCCAGCAGCTTGGGGGACAGGGGACGCCTGCATGCCTCTGGAAACACCATATATTTT
CASSLGDRGRLHASGNTIYF
>many|TRBV6-2/TRBV6-3|TRBD1|TRBJ2-5
TGTGCCAGCAGGGGACAGGGGGCAACCCAGACCCAGTACTTC
CASRGQGATQTQYF